A single sample is the source of the 20 T cell receptor beta chains below, sequenced in a study of Graves' ophthalmopathy and Graves' hyperthyroidism. Beta-chain TCR CDR3 regions were amplified from RNA transcripts. The library came from an HTBI-primed first-round RT-PCR and a second-round multiplex PCR. TCRdb fed the multiplex PCR reads into MiXCR, producing one record per CDR3 protein. Among hundreds of thousands of distinct CDR3 sequences, 22% were seen once, and the ten largest hold roughly 7.4%. The specimen was peripheral blood. The source of these receptors is a woman aged 18-29 years with stable Graves' hyperthyroidism. Some clones in this sample may be carry-over from other donors' samples.

This clonotype was recorded many times. The chain carries TRBV4-2 and TRBJ1-1; D possibly corresponds to TRBD1 (6 bases). The CDR3 totals 12 residues. In germline, CDR1 is LGHNA, CDR2 YNFKEQ. Trimming pared 7 bases from V and 9 bases from J, leaving 15 bases between. The CDR3 sequence: CASTTRGTKAFF. The CDR3 DNA follows: TGTGCCAGCACCACAAGGGGGACAAAAGCTTTCTTT.

This clonotype was seen repeatedly, ten times or more. The J gene is TRBJ1-2, the V gene TRBV5-6; D not certain. CDR1 SGHDT and CDR2 YYEEEE come from the germline V gene. V was clipped by 0 bases and J by 4 bases, with 13 bases between them. This CDR3 contains 15 residues. CDR3 loop: CASSLVDPLGYGYTF. DNA for the CDR3: TGTGCCAGCAGCTTGGTGGATCCCCTAGGCTATGGCTACACCTTC. The full variable domain, rest sourced from reference TRBV5-6 and TRBJ1-2, is DAGVTQSPTHLIKTRGQQVTLRCSPKSGHDTVSWYQQALGQGPQFIFQYYEEEERQRGNFPDRFSGHQFPNYSSELNVNALLLGDSALYLCASSLVDPLGYGYTFGSGTRLTVV.

This clonotype has a handful of counts. The chain couples TRBV12-3 or TRBV12-4 to TRBJ2-7; D gene ambiguous. The CDR3 has 15 amino acids. Deletions cut 2 bases from V and 2 bases from J, with 13 bases between. This CDR3 is CASSLRLVGPYEQYF. The CDR3 nucleotides are TGTGCCAGCAGTTTAAGGCTAGTGGGTCCCTACGAGCAGTACTTC.

This clonotype has only a few counts. The chain carries TRBV27 and TRBJ1-1; D is perhaps TRBD1 (6 bases). The V end was cut by 9 bases, the J end by 5 bases, with 13 bases between. The germline gives CDR1 MNHEY, CDR2 SMNVEV (reference sequence). There are 12 residues in the CDR3. The CDR3 sequence is CARDSLGTEAFF. The CDR3 region has the DNA TGTGCCAGGGACAGCTTAGGGACTGAAGCTTTCTTT.

This clonotype was detected only a few times. The rearrangement joins TRBV12-3 or TRBV12-4 to TRBJ2-5; D ambiguous. Trimming shortened V by 2 bases and J by 3 bases, and 13 bases separated the two germline ends. The CDR3 totals 15 residues. Here the CDR3 reads CASSLKAISKETQYF. As DNA, the CDR3 is TGTGCCAGCAGTTTAAAAGCCATAAGTAAAGAGACCCAGTACTTC.

This clonotype was seen a handful of times. The CDR3 loop is CASSSMRVGGYTF. As DNA, the CDR3 is TGTGCCAGCAGTAGCATGCGGGTTGGTGGCTACACCTTC. The V gene is TRBV12-3 or TRBV12-4, the J gene TRBJ1-2; D unresolved. Trimming took off 5 bases at V and 7 bases at J, with 14 bases between the two ends. The CDR3 totals 13 residues.

This clonotype was counted at least ten times. The chain uses TRBV13 and TRBJ2-7; TRBD2 is a possible D gene (7 bases). Germline CDR1 is PRHDT and CDR2 is FYEKMQ (reference sequence). V dropped 0 bases and J dropped 3 bases, with 24 bases sitting between them. The CDR3 loop spans 19 amino acids. The CDR3 sequence is CASSLGLTRWGEGVYEQYF. CDR3 sequence (DNA): TGTGCCAGCAGCTTAGGCCTAACGCGATGGGGGGAGGGGGTCTACGAGCAGTACTTC.

Many counts were recorded for this clonotype. V usage is TRBV6-5 and J usage is TRBJ1-6; 9 nucleotides align to TRBD1. Trimming cost V 0 bases and J 10 bases; bases outside gene matches: 7. Germline V gives CDR1 MNHEY, CDR2 SVGAGI. This CDR3 contains 16 residues. The CDR3, as DNA: TGTGCCAGCAGTTACTCCCGAGGGACAGGGAGATCACCCCTCCACTTT. It is translated as CASSYSRGTGRSPLHF.

The table lists this clonotype with many counts. CDR3 DNA sequence: TGTGCCAGCAGCGTAGATCACTATGGCTACACCTTC. Its translation is CASSVDHYGYTF. This chain joins TRBV9 and TRBJ1-2; D uncertain. The germline V gene encodes CDR1 SGDLS and CDR2 YYNGEE. This CDR3 comprises 12 residues. V lost 0 bases and J 3 bases, leaving 3 bases between the germline ends. The full variable domain, in which reference TRBV9 and TRBJ1-2 provide the parts outside the CDR3, is DSGVTQTPKHLITATGQRVTLRCSPRSGDLSVYWYQQSLDQGLQFLIQYYNGEERAKGNILERFSAQQFPDLHSELNLSSLELGDSALYFCASSVDHYGYTFGSGTRLTVV.

On this clonotype: The CDR3 carries no conserved terminal phenylalanine or tryptophan, so it likely arises from a read error. This chain joins TRBV6-5 and TRBJ1-1; D gene uncertain. This CDR3 has 13 amino acids. Germline values: CDR1 MNHEY, CDR2 SVGAGI. V was shortened by 3 bases and J by 1 base, with 6 bases between the two germline ends. The chain's CDR3 is CASSYTENTEAFY. CDR3 nucleotides: TGTGCCAGCAGTTATACAGAGAACACTGAAGCTTTCTAT.

This clonotype was seen at least ten times. This chain uses TRBV12-3 or TRBV12-4 with TRBJ2-3; D unresolved. V shed 4 bases and J shed 0 bases, with 8 bases lying between them. This CDR3 is built from 14 residues. The CDR3: CASSWSASTDTQYF. DNA for the CDR3: TGTGCCAGCAGTTGGTCGGCTAGCACAGATACGCAGTATTTT.

This clonotype has at least ten counts. The chain joins TRBV2 to TRBJ1-3; possible D gene TRBD1, 6 bases. V dropped 8 bases and J dropped 0 bases, with 11 bases sitting between them. This CDR3 is 14 amino acids long. Per the germline V gene, CDR1 is SNHLY and CDR2 is FYNNEI. CDR3 nucleotides: TGTGCCAGCCGCAACAGGGCCTCTGGAAACACCATATATTTT. Translated: CASRNRASGNTIYF.

The rearrangement uses TRBV11-2 and TRBJ2-2; 14 nucleotides line up with TRBD2. This CDR3 comprises 18 residues. The junction had 11 bases not matched to a gene; V was cut back by 5 bases and J by 6 bases. CDR1 SGHAT and CDR2 FQNNGV come from the germline V gene. Here the CDR3 DNA reads TGTGCCAGCAGCCGTGGGACTAGCGGGGGTCACAAGTCCGGGGAGCTGTTTTTT. It yields the protein CASSRGTSGGHKSGELFF.

This chain links TRBV11-1 with TRBJ2-5, with TRBD2 as a possible D gene (6 bases). Trimming pared 2 bases from V and 5 bases from J, leaving 27 bases between. Germline CDR1 SGHAT, CDR2 FQDESV (reference sequence). The CDR3 extends over 19 amino acids. The CDR3 is CASSLPPRREKRSGETQYF. The DNA of the CDR3 is TGTGCCAGCAGCTTACCCCCAAGAAGGGAGAAGCGGAGCGGGGAGACCCAGTACTTC.

This clonotype was observed at least ten times. The V call is TRBV9, the J call TRBJ2-7, with D unclear. V lost 0 bases and J 2 bases, leaving 9 bases between the germline ends. This CDR3 is 14 amino acids long. CDR1 SGDLS and CDR2 YYNGEE come from the germline V gene. DNA for the CDR3: TGTGCCAGCAGCGTAGGGGTGGTCCCCTACGAGCAGTACTTC. This gives the protein CASSVGVVPYEQYF. The full variable domain, in which reference TRBV9 and TRBJ2-7 provide the parts outside the CDR3, is DSGVTQTPKHLITATGQRVTLRCSPRSGDLSVYWYQQSLDQGLQFLIQYYNGEERAKGNILERFSAQQFPDLHSELNLSSLELGDSALYFCASSVGVVPYEQYFGPGTRLTVT.

This clonotype came up many times. J is TRBJ2-7 and V is TRBV27; D is undetermined. Trimming took 3 bases from V and 6 from J, leaving 3 bases between them. The CDR3 consists of 10 residues. The germline gives CDR1 MNHEY, CDR2 SMNVEV (reference sequence). The CDR3 loop is CASSFPEQYF. The CDR3 DNA reads as TGTGCCAGCAGTTTTCCCGAGCAGTACTTC.

At least ten counts were recorded for this clonotype. V and J are TRBV7-2 and TRBJ2-7; no firm D call. V lost 5 bases, J lost 1 base, and 9 bases lay in between. This CDR3 has 13 residues. CDR1 and CDR2 (germline): SGHTA, FQGNSA. CDR3 nucleotides: TGTGCCAGCAGCCATGGTCCATCCTACGAGCAGTACTTC. Its translation: CASSHGPSYEQYF.

This clonotype was seen at least ten times. The rearrangement joins TRBV20-1 to TRBJ1-2; possibly TRBD1 for D (6 bases). V was cut by 5 bases and J by 5 bases, with 12 bases left in between. Per the germline V gene, CDR1 is DFQATT and CDR2 is SNEGSKA (reference sequence). The CDR3 is 12 amino acids. The chain's CDR3 is CSAPRGRYGYTF. Written as DNA, the CDR3 is TGCAGTGCTCCGCGGGGGCGATATGGCTACACCTTC.

V and J are TRBV7-9 and TRBJ2-7, with D unclear. The length of the CDR3 is 12 residues. V was pared by 5 bases and J by 5 bases, with 10 bases between. Germline V CDR1 and CDR2: SEHNR, FQNEAQ (reference sequence). In DNA form, the CDR3 reads TGTGCCAGCAGCAGCCGTGGGGACGAGCAGTACTTC. Protein sequence: CASSSRGDEQYF.

This clonotype was counted ten times or more. The chain links TRBV12-3 or TRBV12-4 to TRBJ1-1, with D possibly being TRBD1 (5 bases). V lost 2 bases and J 9 bases, leaving 7 bases between the germline ends. This CDR3 is built from 11 residues. This chain's CDR3 is CASSLRGKAFF. The CDR3 coding sequence is TGTGCCAGCAGTTTACGGGGGAAAGCTTTCTTT.